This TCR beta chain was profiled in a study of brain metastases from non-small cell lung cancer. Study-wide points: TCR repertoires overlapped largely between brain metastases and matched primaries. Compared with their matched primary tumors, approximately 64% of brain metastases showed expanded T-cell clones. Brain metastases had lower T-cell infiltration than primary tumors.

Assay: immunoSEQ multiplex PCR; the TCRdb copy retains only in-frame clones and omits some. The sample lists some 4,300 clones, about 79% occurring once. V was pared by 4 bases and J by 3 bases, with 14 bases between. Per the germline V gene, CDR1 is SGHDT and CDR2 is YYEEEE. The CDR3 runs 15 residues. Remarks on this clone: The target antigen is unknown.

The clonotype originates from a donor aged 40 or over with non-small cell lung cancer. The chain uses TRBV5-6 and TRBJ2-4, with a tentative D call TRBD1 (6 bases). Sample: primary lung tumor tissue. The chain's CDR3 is CASSPQGIGKNIQYF. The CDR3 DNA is TGTGCCAGCAGCCCGCAGGGGATAGGCAAAAACATTCAGTACTTC.